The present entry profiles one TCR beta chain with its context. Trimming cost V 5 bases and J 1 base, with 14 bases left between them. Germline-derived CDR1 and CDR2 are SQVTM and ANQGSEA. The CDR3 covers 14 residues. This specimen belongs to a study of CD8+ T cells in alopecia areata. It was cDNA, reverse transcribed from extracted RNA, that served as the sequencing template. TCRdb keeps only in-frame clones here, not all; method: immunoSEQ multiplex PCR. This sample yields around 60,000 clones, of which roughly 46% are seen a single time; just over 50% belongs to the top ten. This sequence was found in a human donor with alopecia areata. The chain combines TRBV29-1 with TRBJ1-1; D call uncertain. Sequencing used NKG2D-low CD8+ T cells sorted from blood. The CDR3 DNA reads TGCAGCGTTCCCGGACCTCGAACGAACACTGAAGCTTTCTTT. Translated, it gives CSVPGPRTNTEAFF.